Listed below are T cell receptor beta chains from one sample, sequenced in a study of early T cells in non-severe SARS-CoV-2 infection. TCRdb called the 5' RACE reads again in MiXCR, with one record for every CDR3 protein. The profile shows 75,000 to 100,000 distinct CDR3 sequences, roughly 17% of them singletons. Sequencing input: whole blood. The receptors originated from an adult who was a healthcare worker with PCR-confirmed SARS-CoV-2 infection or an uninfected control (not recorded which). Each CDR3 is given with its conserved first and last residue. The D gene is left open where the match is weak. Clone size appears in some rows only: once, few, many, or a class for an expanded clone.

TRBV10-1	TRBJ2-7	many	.	TGCGCCAGCAGTGAGACGAACAGTGTCCACGAGCAGTACTTC	CASSETNSVHEQYF
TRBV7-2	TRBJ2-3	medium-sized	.	TGTGCCAGCAGCCCTGTTGGTCAGGCTAGCACAGATACGCAGTATTTT	CASSPVGQASTDTQYF
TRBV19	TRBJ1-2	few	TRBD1	TGTGCCAGTACCGAGACAGGGGATGGCTACACCTTC	CASTETGDGYTF
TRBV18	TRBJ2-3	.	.	TGTGTCAGCTCACCGTGGGACCGCACAGATACGCAGTATTTT	CVSSPWDRTDTQYF
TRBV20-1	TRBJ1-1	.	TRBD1	TGCAGTGCTAGCCTACAGGGGAGGACTGAAGCTTTCTTT	CSASLQGRTEAFF
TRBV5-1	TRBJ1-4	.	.	TGCGCCAGCAGCTTGGCTCAGGGGCAAGGAAAACTGTTTTTT	CASSLAQGQGKLFF
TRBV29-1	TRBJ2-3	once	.	TGCAGCGTTGAAGACGTGGGGAGCCGGGACCGGGATACGCAGTATTTT	CSVEDVGSRDRDTQYF
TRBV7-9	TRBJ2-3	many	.	TGTGCCAGCAGCTTCCAGCCCTTATCTAGCGGCACAGATACGCAGTATTTT	CASSFQPLSSGTDTQYF
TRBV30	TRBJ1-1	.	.	TGTACCTGGAGTCAAGGAATTGAAGCTTTCTTT	CTWSQGIEAFF
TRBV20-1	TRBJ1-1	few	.	TGCAGTGCTAGAGTACAGAGTCCTGAAGCTTTCTTT	CSARVQSPEAFF
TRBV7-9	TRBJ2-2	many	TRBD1	TGTGCCAGCAGTTTACAGGGGGCGACGAACACCGGGGAGCTGTTTTTT	CASSLQGATNTGELFF
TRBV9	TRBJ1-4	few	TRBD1	TGTGCCAGCAGCGGCACGGACAGGCCGGGGCTTGAAAAACTGTTTTTT	CASSGTDRPGLEKLFF
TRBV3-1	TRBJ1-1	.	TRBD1	TGTGCCAGCACGAGGGGGCGAGGCACTGAAGCTTTCTTT	CASTRGRGTEAFF
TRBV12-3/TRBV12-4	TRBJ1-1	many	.	TGTGCCAGCAGTTTCGGGGGGAACACTGAAGCTTTCTTT	CASSFGGNTEAFF
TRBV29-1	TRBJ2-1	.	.	TGCAGCGTTGAGTCGGGGAATGAGCAGTTCTTC	CSVESGNEQFF
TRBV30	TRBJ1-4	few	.	TGTGCCTGGAGTGCCGAAATCGGACGGTTTGATCTGTTTTTT	CAWSAEIGRFDLFF
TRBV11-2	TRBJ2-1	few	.	TGTGCCAGCAGCCTAGGGGGAGCGATGTACAATGAGCAGTTCTTC	CASSLGGAMYNEQFF
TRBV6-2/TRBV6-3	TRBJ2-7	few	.	TGTGCCAGCAGTTATGACCCAGGAATAACCGAGCAGTACTTC	CASSYDPGITEQYF
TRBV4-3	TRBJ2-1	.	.	TGCGCCAGCAGCCAAGACCCATACGGGGGTTACTGGACCTACAATGAGCAGTTCTTC	CASSQDPYGGYWTYNEQFF
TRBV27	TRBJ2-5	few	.	TGTGCCAGCAGTTTATCAGGCTGGGAGGCAATGGAGACCCAGTACTTC	CASSLSGWEAMETQYF
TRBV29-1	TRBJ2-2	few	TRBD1	TGCAGCGTTGAGGGTTATTGGGGACAGGGCCACACCGGGGAGCTGTTTTTT	CSVEGYWGQGHTGELFF
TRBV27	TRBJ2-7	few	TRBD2	TGTGCCAGCAGCCCGCGGGGAGCGGGGGGCTACGAGCAGTACTTC	CASSPRGAGGYEQYF
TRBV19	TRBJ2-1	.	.	TGTGCCAGTAGTATGCCCGGGGAGGGGGTATATAATGAGCAGTTCTTC	CASSMPGEGVYNEQFF
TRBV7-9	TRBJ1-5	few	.	TGTGCCAGCAGCTTAGGGACGGATAATCAGCCCCAGCATTTT	CASSLGTDNQPQHF
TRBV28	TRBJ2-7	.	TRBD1	TGTGCCAGCAATGTACAGGGGGCCGGCTACGAGCAGTACTTC	CASNVQGAGYEQYF
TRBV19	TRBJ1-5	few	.	TGTGCCAGTAGTGTTACTACAGGGAAGTATCAGCCCCAGCATTTT	CASSVTTGKYQPQHF
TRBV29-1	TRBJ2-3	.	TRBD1	TGCAGCAAAAGGGACAGGCCCTCCGGTACGCAGTATTTT	CSKRDRPSGTQYF
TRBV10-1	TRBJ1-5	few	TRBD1	TGCGCCAGCCTGGGACAGGGCATTAGCAATCAGCCCCAGCATTTT	CASLGQGISNQPQHF
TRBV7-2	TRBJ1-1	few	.	TGTGCCAGCAGCTTAGAGGCTAACACTGAAGCTTTCTTT	CASSLEANTEAFF
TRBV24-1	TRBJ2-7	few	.	TGTGCCACCAGTGATCTACAGGAGTTCTACGAGCAGTACTTC	CATSDLQEFYEQYF
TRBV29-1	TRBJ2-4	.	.	TGCAGCCCGTGCGCCCCCGGGACACAAGCCAAAAACATTCAGTACTTC	CSPCAPGTQAKNIQYF
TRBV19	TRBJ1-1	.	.	TGTGCCAGTATGTTGGAGGGGGAGGCGAACACTGAAGCTTTCTTT	CASMLEGEANTEAFF
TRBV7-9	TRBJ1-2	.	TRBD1	TGTGCCAGCAGCTTAGCCTTCGGACAGGGTTATGGCTACACCTTC	CASSLAFGQGYGYTF
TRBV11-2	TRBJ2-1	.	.	TGTGCCAGCAGCGCAGGGACCGAGCAGTTCTTC	CASSAGTEQFF
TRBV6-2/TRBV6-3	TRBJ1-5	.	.	TGTGCCAGCAAACAGAATAGCAATCAGCCCCAGCATTTT	CASKQNSNQPQHF
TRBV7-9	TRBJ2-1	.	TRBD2	TGTGCCAGCAGCTTAATCGTCCAGCGGGAGACCCATGAGCAGTTCTTC	CASSLIVQRETHEQFF
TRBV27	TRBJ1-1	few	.	TGTGCCAGCACCCAAAGGACATCTCACGGTTTCTTT	CASTQRTSHGFF
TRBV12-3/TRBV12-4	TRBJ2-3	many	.	TGTGCCAGCAGTTTAACGCCAGTCGTAGATACGCAGTATTTT	CASSLTPVVDTQYF
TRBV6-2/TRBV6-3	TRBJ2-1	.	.	TGTGCCAGCAGTTACGACATCCCAAAGACTAGTATCAATGAGCAGTTCTTC	CASSYDIPKTSINEQFF
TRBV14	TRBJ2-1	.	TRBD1	TGTGCCAGCAGCCCTCGCAGGGGGCGGTCCTACAATGAGCAGTTCTTC	CASSPRRGRSYNEQFF
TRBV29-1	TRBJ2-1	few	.	TGCAGCGTTGATGAACAGGGATCGGGGTTCTTC	CSVDEQGSGFF
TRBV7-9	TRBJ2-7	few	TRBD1	TGTGCCAGCAGCTTTCACCCCGACAGGGACCGGACCTACGAGCAGTACTTC	CASSFHPDRDRTYEQYF
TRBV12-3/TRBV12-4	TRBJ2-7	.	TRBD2	TGTGCCAGCAGGCAGCGGGGCTCAATCTACGAGCAGTACTTC	CASRQRGSIYEQYF
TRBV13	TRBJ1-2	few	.	TGTGCCAGCAGCTTAGGGTTTGGGGTTAACTATGGCTACACCTTC	CASSLGFGVNYGYTF
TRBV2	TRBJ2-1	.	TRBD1	TGTGCCAGCAGTGGACAGGGGTCTGAGCAGTTCTTC	CASSGQGSEQFF
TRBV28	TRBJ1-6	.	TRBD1	TGTGCCAGCAGTTCGCTCCCGGGACAGGCTAGCTCCTATAATTCACCCCTCCACTTT	CASSSLPGQASSYNSPLHF
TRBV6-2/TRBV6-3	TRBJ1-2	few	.	TGTGCCAGCAGTGGGACTCGCCCCTATGGCTACACCTTC	CASSGTRPYGYTF
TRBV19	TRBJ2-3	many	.	TGTGCCAGTAGCCGCCAGGGAAGCACAGATACGCAGTATTTT	CASSRQGSTDTQYF
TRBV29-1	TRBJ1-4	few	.	TGCAGCGTAGCGGTCACCGAGGATGAAAAACTGTTTTTT	CSVAVTEDEKLFF
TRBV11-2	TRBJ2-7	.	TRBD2	TGTGCCAGCAGCTTAGTGAGACTAGCGAGGGAGCAGTACTTC	CASSLVRLAREQYF
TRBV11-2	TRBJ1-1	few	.	TGTGCCAGCAGCTTAGATTCGCAGGGCTGGGACACTGAAGCTTTCTTT	CASSLDSQGWDTEAFF
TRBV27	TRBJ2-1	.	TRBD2	TGTGCCAGCAGTTTATCTAGCGGGAGGTACAATGAGCAGTTCTTC	CASSLSSGRYNEQFF
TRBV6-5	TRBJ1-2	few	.	TGTGCCAGCAGGTACACGACAGATAACTATGGCTACACCTTC	CASRYTTDNYGYTF
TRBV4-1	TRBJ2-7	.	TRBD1	TGCGCCAGCAGCCAAGAGAGGGCCGGGACAGGGCCCACCTACGAGCAGTACTTC	CASSQERAGTGPTYEQYF
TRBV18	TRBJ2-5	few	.	TGTGCCAGCTCACCCCATTACCAAGAGACCCAGTACTTC	CASSPHYQETQYF
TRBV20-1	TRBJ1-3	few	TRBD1	TGCAGTGCTAGACCAGGGGGTAGATCTGGAAACACCATATATTTT	CSARPGGRSGNTIYF